This paragraph covers one TCR beta chain sequence. No antigen is known for it. This sample is drawn from a study of T-cell memory formation after mild COVID-19. Study in general: Each donor largely had its own TCR clusters. Whole-study findings and limits: A second wave of clones peaked on day 37, and their SARS-CoV-2 specificity went unconfirmed. Contracting clones from day 15 to 85 showed balanced CD4/CD8; later expanders favored CD4+.

One entry per CDR3 protein, called by TCRdb with MiXCR from the 5' RACE reads. The sample lists about 260,000 distinct CDR3 sequences, approximately 7.6% occurring once. This CDR3 comprises 13 residues. Deletions cut 6 bases from V and 0 bases from J, with 8 bases between. Germline lookup yields CDR1 LGHNA and CDR2 YSLEER. The clonotype originates from a man between 18 and 29 years old who had mild COVID-19 (a few samples of this study predate the infection). Cell type and time point are not known. The specimen sequenced was PBMCs or a T cell subset sorted from them (not recorded which). The V gene is TRBV4-3, the J gene TRBJ2-5; D is unresolved. CDR3 protein: CASSLTDQETQYF. The CDR3 nucleotides are TGCGCCAGCAGTCTGACGGACCAAGAGACCCAGTACTTC.